This T cell receptor (beta chain) was recovered during a study of T cells after yellow fever vaccination. As for the study in general: The authors prepared low-cell-number fractions using SMART-Seq v4 Ultra Low Input. Points from the study as a whole: Peaking on day 5 versus 15, the secondary response was faster but weaker.

Trimming removed 1 base at V and 5 bases at J, with 9 bases between. Germline V lookup: CDR1 LNHNV, CDR2 YYDKDF (reference sequence). The CDR3 length is 14 residues. TCRdb processed the 5' RACE reads anew with MiXCR; each CDR3 protein has one entry. In the table there are about 580,000 distinct CDR3 sequences, about 15% of which are singletons. With regard to this clonotype: Its antigen is still unknown.

The sample consisted of PBMCs, taken 5 days after the first yellow fever vaccination. The source is a man in his late teens or twenties who received the YFV17D yellow fever vaccine. The gene calls are TRBV15 and TRBJ2-1; D is perhaps TRBD1 (5 bases). The CDR3 DNA sequence: TGTGCCACCAGCAGAGTAACCAGGGACAATGAGCAGTTCTTC. It specifies CATSRVTRDNEQFF.